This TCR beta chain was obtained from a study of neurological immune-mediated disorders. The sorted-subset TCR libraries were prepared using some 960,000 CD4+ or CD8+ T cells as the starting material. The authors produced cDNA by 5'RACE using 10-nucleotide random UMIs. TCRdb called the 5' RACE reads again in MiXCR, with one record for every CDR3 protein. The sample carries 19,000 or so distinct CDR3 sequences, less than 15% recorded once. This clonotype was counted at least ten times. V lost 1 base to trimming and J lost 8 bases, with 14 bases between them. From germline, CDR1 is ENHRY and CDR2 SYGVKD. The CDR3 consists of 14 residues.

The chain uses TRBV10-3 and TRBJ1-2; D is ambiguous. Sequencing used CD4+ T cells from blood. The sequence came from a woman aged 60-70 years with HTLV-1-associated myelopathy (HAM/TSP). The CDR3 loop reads CAISEFASENGYTF. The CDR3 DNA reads TGTGCCATCAGTGAGTTCGCTAGCGAGAACGGCTACACCTTC.